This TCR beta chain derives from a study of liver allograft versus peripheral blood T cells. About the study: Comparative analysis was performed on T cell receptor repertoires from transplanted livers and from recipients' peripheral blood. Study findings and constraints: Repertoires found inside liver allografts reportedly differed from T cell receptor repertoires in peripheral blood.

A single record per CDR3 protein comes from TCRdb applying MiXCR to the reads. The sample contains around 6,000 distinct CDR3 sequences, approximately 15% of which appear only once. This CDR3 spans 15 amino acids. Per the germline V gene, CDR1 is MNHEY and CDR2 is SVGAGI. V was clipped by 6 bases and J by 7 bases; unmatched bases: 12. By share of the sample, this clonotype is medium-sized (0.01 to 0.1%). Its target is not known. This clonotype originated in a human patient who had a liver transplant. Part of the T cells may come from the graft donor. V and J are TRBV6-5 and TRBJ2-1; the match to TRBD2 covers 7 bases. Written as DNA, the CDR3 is TGTGCCAGCAGCCCGTGGAGCGGGGAGGGGAATGAGCAGTTCTTC. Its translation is CASSPWSGEGNEQFF.